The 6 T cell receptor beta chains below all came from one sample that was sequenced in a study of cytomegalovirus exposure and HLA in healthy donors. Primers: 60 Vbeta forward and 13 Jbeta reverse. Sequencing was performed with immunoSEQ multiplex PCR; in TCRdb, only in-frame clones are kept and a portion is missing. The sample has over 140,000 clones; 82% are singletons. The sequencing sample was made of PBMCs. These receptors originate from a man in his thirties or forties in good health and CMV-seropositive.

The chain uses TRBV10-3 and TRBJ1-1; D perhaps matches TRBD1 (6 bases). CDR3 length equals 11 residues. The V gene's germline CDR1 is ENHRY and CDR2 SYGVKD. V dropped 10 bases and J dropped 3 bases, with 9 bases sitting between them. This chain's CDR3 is CATQGYTEAFF. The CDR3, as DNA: TGTGCCACCCAGGGGTACACTGAAGCTTTCTTT.

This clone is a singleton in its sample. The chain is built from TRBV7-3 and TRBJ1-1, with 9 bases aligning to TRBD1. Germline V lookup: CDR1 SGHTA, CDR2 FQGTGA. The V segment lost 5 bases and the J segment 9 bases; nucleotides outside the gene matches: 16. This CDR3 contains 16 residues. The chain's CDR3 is CASSPTGGKENEKAFF. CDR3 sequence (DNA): TGTGCCAGCAGCCCCACAGGGGGCAAAGAAAATGAGAAAGCTTTCTTT.

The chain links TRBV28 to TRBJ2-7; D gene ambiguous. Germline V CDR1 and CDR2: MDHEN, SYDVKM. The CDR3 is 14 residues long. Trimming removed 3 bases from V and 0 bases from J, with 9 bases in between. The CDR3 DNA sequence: TGTGCCAGCAGTTTCCGCGGTTTCTCCTACGAGCAGTACTTC. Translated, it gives CASSFRGFSYEQYF.

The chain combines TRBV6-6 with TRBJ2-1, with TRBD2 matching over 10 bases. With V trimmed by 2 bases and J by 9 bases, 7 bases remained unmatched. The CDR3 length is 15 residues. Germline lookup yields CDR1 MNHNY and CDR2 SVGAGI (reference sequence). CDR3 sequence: CASSYRSGGVIEQFF. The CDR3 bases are TGTGCCAGCAGTTACAGGAGCGGGGGGGTGATTGAGCAGTTCTTC.

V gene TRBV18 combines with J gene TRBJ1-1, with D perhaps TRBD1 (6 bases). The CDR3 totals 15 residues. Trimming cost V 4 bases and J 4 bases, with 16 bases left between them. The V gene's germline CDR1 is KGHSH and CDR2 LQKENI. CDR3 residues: CASSLLDSEGTEAFF. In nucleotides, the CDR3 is TGTGCCAGCTCACTTTTGGACAGTGAGGGCACTGAAGCTTTCTTT.

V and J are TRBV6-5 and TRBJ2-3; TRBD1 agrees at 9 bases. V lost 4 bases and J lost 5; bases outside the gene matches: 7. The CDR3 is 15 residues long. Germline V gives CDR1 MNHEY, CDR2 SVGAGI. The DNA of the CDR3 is TGTGCCAGCAGTTCCCCGGGACAGGGAAAAGATACGCAGTATTTT. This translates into CASSSPGQGKDTQYF.